The entry that follows covers one T cell receptor (beta chain) sequence. This specimen belongs to a study of CD8 T cells in Susac syndrome. An amount of RNA that ranged from roughly 0.5 to 1 ug was reverse transcribed with random hexamers. TCRdb fed the immunoSEQ multiplex PCR reads into MiXCR, producing one record per CDR3 protein. The data show some 190,000 distinct CDR3 sequences, around 95% seen once. With V trimmed by 4 bases and J by 8 bases, 8 bases remained unmatched. This CDR3 has 16 residues. Germline assignment: CDR1 DFQATT and CDR2 SNEGSKA (reference sequence). TEMRA cells were enriched by FACS, and CD4+ and CD8+ T cells were negatively isolated.

This receptor was taken from a human donor in good health. V is TRBV20-1 and J is TRBJ2-1; 16 bases match TRBD2. Input material: CD4+ T cells from PBMCs. CDR3 DNA sequence: TGCAGTGCTACCGATTCCGGGACTAGCGGGAGGGATGAGCAGTTCTTC. Translation: CSATDSGTSGRDEQFF.